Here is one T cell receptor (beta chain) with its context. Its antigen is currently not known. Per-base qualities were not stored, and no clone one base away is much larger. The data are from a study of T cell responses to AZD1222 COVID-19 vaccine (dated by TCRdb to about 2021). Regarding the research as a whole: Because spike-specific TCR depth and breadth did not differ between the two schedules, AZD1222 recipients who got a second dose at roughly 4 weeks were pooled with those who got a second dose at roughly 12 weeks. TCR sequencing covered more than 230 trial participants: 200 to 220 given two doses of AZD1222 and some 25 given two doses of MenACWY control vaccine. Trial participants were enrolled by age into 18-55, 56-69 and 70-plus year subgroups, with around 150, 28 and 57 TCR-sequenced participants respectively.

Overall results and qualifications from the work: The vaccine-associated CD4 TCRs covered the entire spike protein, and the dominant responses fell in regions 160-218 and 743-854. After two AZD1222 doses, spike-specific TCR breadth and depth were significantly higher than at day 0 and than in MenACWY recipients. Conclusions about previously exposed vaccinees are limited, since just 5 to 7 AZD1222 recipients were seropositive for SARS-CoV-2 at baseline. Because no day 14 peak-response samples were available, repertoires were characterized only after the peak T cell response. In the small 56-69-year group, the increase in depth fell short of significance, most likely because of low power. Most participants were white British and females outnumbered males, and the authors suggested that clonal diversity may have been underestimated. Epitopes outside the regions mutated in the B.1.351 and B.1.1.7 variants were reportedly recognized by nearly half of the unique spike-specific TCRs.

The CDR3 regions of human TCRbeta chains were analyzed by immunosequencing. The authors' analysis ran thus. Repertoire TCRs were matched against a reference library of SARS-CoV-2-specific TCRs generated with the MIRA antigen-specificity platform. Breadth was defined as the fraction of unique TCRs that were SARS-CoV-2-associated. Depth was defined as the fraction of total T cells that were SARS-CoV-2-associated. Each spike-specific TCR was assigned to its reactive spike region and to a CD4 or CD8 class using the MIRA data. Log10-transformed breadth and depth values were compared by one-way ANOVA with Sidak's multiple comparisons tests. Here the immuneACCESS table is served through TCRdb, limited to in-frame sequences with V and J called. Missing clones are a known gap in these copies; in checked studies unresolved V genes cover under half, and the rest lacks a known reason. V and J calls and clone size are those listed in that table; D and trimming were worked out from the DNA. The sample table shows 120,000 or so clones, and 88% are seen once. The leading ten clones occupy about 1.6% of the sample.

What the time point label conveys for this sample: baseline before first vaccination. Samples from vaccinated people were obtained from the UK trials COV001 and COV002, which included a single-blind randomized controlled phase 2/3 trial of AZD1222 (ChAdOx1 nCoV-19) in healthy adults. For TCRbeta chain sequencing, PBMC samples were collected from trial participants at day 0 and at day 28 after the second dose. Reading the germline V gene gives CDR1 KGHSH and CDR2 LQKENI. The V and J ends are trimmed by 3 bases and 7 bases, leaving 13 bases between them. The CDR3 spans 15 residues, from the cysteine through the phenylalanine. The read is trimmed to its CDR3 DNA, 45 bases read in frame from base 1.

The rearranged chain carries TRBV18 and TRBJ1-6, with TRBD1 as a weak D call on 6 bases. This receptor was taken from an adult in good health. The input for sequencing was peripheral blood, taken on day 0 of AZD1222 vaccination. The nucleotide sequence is TGTGCCAGCTCACCGACCGGGACAACGAATTCACCCCTCCACTTT. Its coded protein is CASSPTGTTNSPLHF.